The 12 T cell receptor beta chains given below trace back to one sample, sequenced in a study of cytomegalovirus exposure and HLA in healthy donors. With 60 Vbeta and 13 Jbeta primers, the PCR was carried out. Method: immunoSEQ multiplex PCR; TCRdb's copy keeps in-frame clones and lacks some. This table holds roughly 97,000 clones, almost 80% found once. Sample: PBMCs. The receptors shown here come from a man aged 55-75 years in good health and CMV-seropositive.

This clone was counted between two and nine times. This chain links TRBV7-2 with TRBJ2-5, with 9 bases matching TRBD2. This CDR3 has 16 residues. CDR1 is SGHTA and CDR2 is FQGNSA in the germline V gene. Losses at the gene ends were 5 bases for V and 5 bases for J; bases not matched to a gene: 12. Here the CDR3 reads CASSSGGRGGRETQYF. The CDR3 DNA is TGTGCCAGCAGCAGCGGGGGGAGGGGTGGACGGGAGACCCAGTACTTC.

This clone was counted only a few times. The chain recombines TRBV6-5 with TRBJ2-7; no clear D gene. This CDR3 has 13 residues. V was shortened by 5 bases and J by 3 bases, with 11 bases between the two germline ends. Germline V CDR1 and CDR2: MNHEY, SVGAGI. The CDR3 DNA reads TGTGCCAGCAGTGTCGAGGTTTTCTACGAGCAGTACTTC. As protein: CASSVEVFYEQYF.

This clone appeared once. The genes are TRBV9 and TRBJ2-3, with 12 bases matching TRBD1. CDR3 size: 16 residues. Per the germline V gene, CDR1 is SGDLS and CDR2 is YYNGEE. V shed 1 base and J 5 bases; nucleotides not matched to a gene: 5. DNA for the CDR3: TGTGCCAGCAGCGTATCGGGACAGGGGGCCTTAGATACGCAGTATTTT. Translation: CASSVSGQGALDTQYF.

Concerning this clone: Other DNA sequences in this sample translate to the same CDR3. This chain uses TRBV5-1 with TRBJ2-5; D unresolved. There are 14 residues in the CDR3. Germline V gene sequence: CDR1 SGHRS, CDR2 YFSETQ. Trimming removed 5 bases at V and 4 bases at J, with 15 bases between. CDR3 region: CASRVGPTGETQYF. The CDR3 nucleotides read TGCGCCAGCAGGGTGGGCCCCACTGGAGAGACCCAGTACTTC.

This chain links TRBV11-2 with TRBJ1-6, with 8 bases lining up with TRBD1. Germline lookup yields CDR1 SGHAT and CDR2 FQNNGV. The ends lost 5 bases at V and 6 bases at J; junction bases unmatched: 9. The CDR3 is 16 amino acids. CDR3 region: CASSLGQGRANSPLHF. The DNA for the CDR3 is TGTGCCAGCAGCCTCGGACAGGGTCGGGCTAATTCACCCCTCCACTTT.

The chain recombines TRBV9 with TRBJ2-3; TRBD2 is a possible D gene (7 bases). The CDR3 totals 13 residues. With 7 bases removed from V and 2 bases from J, the gap between germline ends came to 11 bases. Germline CDR1 and CDR2: SGDLS and YYNGEE. The CDR3 spells CASGGASTDTQYF. In DNA form, the CDR3 reads TGTGCCAGCGGGGGGGCCTCCACAGATACGCAGTATTTT.

The chain combines TRBV6-1 with TRBJ2-1, with D perhaps TRBD1 (5 bases). The length of the CDR3 is 13 residues. From germline, CDR1 is MNHNS and CDR2 SASEGT. Between the trimmed V and J ends, which lost 6 bases and 9 bases, there was a span of 15 bases. CDR3 DNA: TGTGCCAGCAGCTTTGGACATCCGAGTGAGCAGTTCTTC. The encoded protein is CASSFGHPSEQFF.

The CDR3 DNA follows: TGCGCCAGCAGCGGCCAGACAGGGAACACCGGGGAGCTGTTTTTT. This gives the protein CASSGQTGNTGELFF. The chain is built from TRBV5-1 and TRBJ2-2; D is perhaps TRBD1 (6 bases). Looked up from germline, CDR1 is SGHRS and CDR2 is YFSETQ. The V gene lost 4 bases and the J gene lost 1 base, with 11 bases spanning the gap. This CDR3 is 15 amino acids long.

The V and J genes are TRBV7-9 and TRBJ2-6, with 10 bases aligning to TRBD1. The V segment lost 1 base and the J segment 1 base; nucleotides outside the gene matches: 7. There are 19 residues in the CDR3. Looked up from germline, CDR1 is SEHNR and CDR2 is FQNEAQ (reference sequence). The chain's CDR3 is CASSLGFGTGVSGANVLTF. The CDR3 DNA follows: TGTGCCAGCAGCTTAGGGTTTGGGACAGGGGTGTCTGGGGCCAACGTCCTGACTTTC.

The gene calls are TRBV6-5 and TRBJ1-2; the D is unclear. CDR3 size: 13 residues. The germline CDR1 and CDR2 sequences are MNHEY and SVGAGI. Trimming removed 4 bases at V and 5 bases at J, with 11 bases between. The CDR3 nucleotides are TGTGCCAGCAGTTTCGTACACGAATATGGCTACACCTTC. Translation gives CASSFVHEYGYTF.

This clone was found many times. The chain combines TRBV18 with TRBJ2-2, with 9 bases lining up with TRBD2. CDR3 length: 16 amino acids. The J segment lost 6 bases and the V segment lost 3 bases, leaving 8 bases of the junction unmatched. CDR1 and CDR2 (germline): KGHSH, LQKENI. This chain's CDR3 is CASSPPASGVSGELFF. The CDR3 DNA is TGTGCCAGCTCACCCCCCGCTAGCGGGGTCTCCGGGGAGCTGTTTTTT. Complete variable domain (other parts from reference TRBV18 and TRBJ2-2): NAGVMQNPRHLVRRRGQEARLRCSPMKGHSHVYWYRQLPEEGLKFMVYLQKENIIDESGMPKERFSAEFPKEGPSILRIQQVVRGDSAAYFCASSPPASGVSGELFFGEGSRLTVL.

This sequence joins TRBV2 and TRBJ1-2; TRBD1 matches 9 bases. The CDR3 contains 15 residues. Germline V CDR1 and CDR2: SNHLY, FYNNEI. V dropped 3 bases and J dropped 9; count of bases not matched to a gene: 11. CDR3 loop: CASSEGTGRAMSYTF. CDR3 in DNA: TGTGCCAGCAGTGAGGGGACAGGGCGGGCTATGAGCTACACCTTC.